One sample yielded the 2 T cell receptor beta chains listed below, sequenced in a study of control samples from healthy donors and cancer patients. The assay was immunoSEQ multiplex PCR, and TCRdb's table has in-frame clones only and misses some. The table lists about 95,000 clones, around four fifths of them singletons. Material for sequencing was blood. The receptors originated from a man aged 25 to 40 in good health.

V usage is TRBV6-5 and J usage is TRBJ1-1, with a possible D match to TRBD1 (5 bases). The CDR3 sequence is 14 residues long. V was pared by 4 bases and J by 2 bases, with 11 bases between. The germline V gene has CDR1 MNHEY and CDR2 SVGAGI. As DNA, the CDR3 is TGTGCCAGCAGTTTTACCGGGGGAAACACTGAAGCTTTCTTT. It is translated as CASSFTGGNTEAFF.

The chain employs TRBV6-2 or TRBV6-3 and TRBJ2-5, with 8 bases matching TRBD2. The germline gives CDR1 MNHEY, CDR2 SVGEGT. V was clipped by 6 bases and J by 5 bases; unmatched bases: 11. This CDR3 is built from 15 residues. CDR3 sequence reads: CASSSFGGAEETQYF. The CDR3 region has the DNA TGTGCCAGCAGCTCTTTCGGGGGGGCGGAGGAGACCCAGTACTTC.